A selection of T cell receptor beta chains follows, all from one sample in a study of cytomegalovirus exposure and HLA in healthy donors. Produced via immunoSEQ multiplex PCR; TCRdb's table is partial and in-frame only. Of around 100,000 clones listed, more than 80% were seen once; the top ten hold about 3.8%. The specimen sequenced was PBMCs. The source of these receptors is a man aged 25-45 years in good health and CMV-seronegative. CDR3s include the opening cysteine and the closing phenylalanine or tryptophan. The D gene is left open where the match is weak. Size is omitted from some rows. Given values are once, few, many or a class for expanded clones.

- | - | TRBJ2-1 | 12 | TRBV5-1 | TGCGCCAGCAGCTTGGCCGGCAATGAGCAGTTCTTC | CASSLAGNEQFF
- | - | TRBJ1-4 | 12 | TRBV29-1 | TGCAGCGTGGGGCTCTTCAGGGAAAAACTGTTTTTT | CSVGLFREKLFF
- | - | TRBJ1-2 | 17 | TRBV27 | TGTGCCAGCAGTTTATCCCCTACAGGGTCCTTTAACTATGGCTACACCTTC | CASSLSPTGSFNYGYTF
- | - | TRBJ2-2 | 13 | TRBV9 | TGTGCCAGCAGCCCAACTTCTACGGGGGAGCTGTTTTTT | CASSPTSTGELFF
- | - | TRBJ2-3 | 14 | TRBV2 | TGTGCCAGCAGTGGGACAAGAAGCACAGATACGCAGTATTTT | CASSGTRSTDTQYF
- | - | TRBJ1-1 | 12 | TRBV4-2 | TGTGCCAGCAGCCATGCGGGGAGGGGAGCTTTCTTT | CASSHAGRGAFF
- | - | TRBJ1-1 | 12 | TRBV6-5 | TGTGCCAGCAGTTCCGTACTTAATGAAGCTTTCTTT | CASSSVLNEAFF
- | - | TRBJ2-3 | 14 | TRBV18 | TGTGCCAGCTCACCAAGGAGAGAAGAAGATACGCAGTATTTT | CASSPRREEDTQYF
- | TRBD1 | TRBJ2-6 | 19 | TRBV7-8 | TGTGCCAGCAGCTTAGAGGCCATCGGACAGGGGACCGGGGCCAACGTCCTGACTTTC | CASSLEAIGQGTGANVLTF
- | TRBD2 | TRBJ2-3 | 16 | TRBV9 | TGTGCCAGCAGCGCACGTAGCGGGGGGGCCACAGATACGCAGTATTTT | CASSARSGGATDTQYF
- | TRBD1 | TRBJ1-5 | 17 | TRBV4-2 | TGTGCCAGCAGCACGTCGACAGGGCCTTATAGCAATCAGCCCCAGCATTTT | CASSTSTGPYSNQPQHF
- | TRBD2 | TRBJ2-3 | 15 | TRBV7-2 | TGTGCCAGCAGCATGGGACTAGCGACCACAGATACGCAGTATTTT | CASSMGLATTDTQYF
- | - | TRBJ1-5 | 17 | TRBV27 | TGTGCCAGCAGTTTAAAAGCAGGGTCGTATAGCAATCAGCCCCAGCATTTT | CASSLKAGSYSNQPQHF
- | TRBD2 | TRBJ2-1 | 15 | TRBV5-1 | TGCGCCAGCAGCGCAGGACTAGCGGGAGACAATGAGCAGTTCTTC | CASSAGLAGDNEQFF
once | TRBD2 | TRBJ2-7 | 15 | TRBV4-1 | TGCGCCAGCAGCCAAGTATCTAGCGGGTTCTACGAGCAGTACTTC | CASSQVSSGFYEQYF
- | - | TRBJ1-4 | 15 | TRBV18 | TGTGCCAGCTCACAAAACAGGGAAACTAATGAAAAACTGTTTTTT | CASSQNRETNEKLFF
- | - | TRBJ1-1 | 16 | TRBV15 | TGTGCCACCAGCAGAGACCTGGACAGACGGAACACTGAAGCTTTCTTT | CATSRDLDRRNTEAFF